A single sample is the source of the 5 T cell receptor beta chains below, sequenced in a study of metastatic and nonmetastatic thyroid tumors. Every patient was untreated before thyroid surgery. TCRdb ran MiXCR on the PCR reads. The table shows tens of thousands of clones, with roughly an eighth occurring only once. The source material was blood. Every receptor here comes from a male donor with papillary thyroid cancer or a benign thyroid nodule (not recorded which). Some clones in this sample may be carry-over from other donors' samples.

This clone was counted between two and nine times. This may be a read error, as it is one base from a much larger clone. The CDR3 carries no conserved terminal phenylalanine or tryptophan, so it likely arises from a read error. The DNA of the CDR3 is TGTGCCAGCAGCTTAGATAGGGAGACCCAGTACTTA. Protein: CASSLDRETQYL. The chain links TRBV7-2 to TRBJ2-5; D not certain. Trimming removed 1 base from V and 5 bases from J, with 5 bases in between. The CDR3 is 12 residues long. Germline V gives CDR1 SGHTA, CDR2 FQGNSA.

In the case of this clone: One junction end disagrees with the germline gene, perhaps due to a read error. CDR3 in amino acids: CASSEWGSLSSTNEKLFF. CDR3 nucleotide sequence: TGTGCCAGCAGTGAGTGGGGCAGCCTCTCGTCAACCAATGAAAAACTGTTTTTT. V is TRBV2 and J is TRBJ1-4; D possibly corresponds to TRBD1 (5 bases). The CDR3 consists of 18 residues. The germline V gene has CDR1 SNHLY and CDR2 FYNNEI.

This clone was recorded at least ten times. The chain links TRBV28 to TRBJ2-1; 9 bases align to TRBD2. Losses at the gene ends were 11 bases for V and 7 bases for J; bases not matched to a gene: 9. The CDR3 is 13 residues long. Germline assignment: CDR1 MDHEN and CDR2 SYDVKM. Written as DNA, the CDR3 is TGTGCCGTAGCGGGAGCGAGTAGAAATGAGCAGTTCTTC. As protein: CAVAGASRNEQFF. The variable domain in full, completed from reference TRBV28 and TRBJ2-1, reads DVKVTQSSRYLVKRTGEKVFLECVQDMDHENMFWYRQDPGLGLRLIYFSYDVKMKEKGDIPEGYSVSREKKERFSLILESASTNQTSMYLCAVAGASRNEQFFGPGTRLTVL.

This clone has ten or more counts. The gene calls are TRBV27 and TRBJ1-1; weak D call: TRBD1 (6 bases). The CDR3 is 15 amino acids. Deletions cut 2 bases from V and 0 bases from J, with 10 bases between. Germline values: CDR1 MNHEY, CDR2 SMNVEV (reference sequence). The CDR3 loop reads CASSLRGGMNTEAFF. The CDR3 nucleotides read TGTGCCAGCAGTTTAAGGGGGGGTATGAACACTGAAGCTTTCTTT.

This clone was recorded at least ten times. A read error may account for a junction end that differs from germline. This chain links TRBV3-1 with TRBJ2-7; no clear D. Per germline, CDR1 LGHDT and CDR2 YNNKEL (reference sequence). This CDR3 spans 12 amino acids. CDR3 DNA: TGTGCCAGCAACCAAGTGGATGGCGAGCAGTACTTC. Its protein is CASNQVDGEQYF.